This T cell receptor (beta chain) came from a study of regulatory and conventional T cells in RAG deficiency (dated by TCRdb to the late 2010s). Notes on the research overall: The study used high-throughput TCR beta sequencing to compare repertoire diversity and composition of Treg, conventional CD4+ and CD8+ T cells between RAG-deficient patients and healthy controls.

The library was made by the immunoSEQ multiplex PCR assay. Genomic DNA from the sorted T-cell subsets was used to amplify rearranged TCR beta chain products, which were then sequenced. In the source study's methods: Shannon entropy and Simpson indices were used to measure the diversity of productive TCR beta rearrangements in each repertoire. Clonal expansion was assessed by the summed frequency of the 100 most abundant productive TCR beta clonotypes among total reads. The TRB repertoires were scored with a self-reactivity index that is based on amino acid usage at CDR3beta positions 6 and 7. Two-way ANOVA was used for repertoire analyses, while Student t or Mann-Whitney tests were used for flow cytometric analyses. The source is immuneACCESS, and TCRdb retained only in-frame sequences with V and J called. Part of the clones is not carried over; for the studies checked, unresolved V genes explain less than half of this, and the remainder is unexplained. V, J and clone size were drawn from that table, and D and trimming were deduced from the DNA. The sample contains tens of thousands of clones, about 92% of them found a single time. The top ten hold around 0.73% of the sample.

What the authors observed across the whole study: All patient T-cell subsets had shorter CDR3 lengths; Omenn syndrome patients showed >85% Treg-Tconv repertoire overlap at nucleotide and amino acid level. Compared with controls, Omenn syndrome and CID/AS patients had around 96-fold fewer unique TCR beta sequences in Treg cells, whereas the reduction in the other subsets was approximately 10-fold. Compared with control T-cell subpopulations, the RAG-deficient patients had markedly lower Shannon entropy and higher Simpson indices. The CD25-high CD127-low cells sorted from Omenn syndrome patients may be peripherally activated cells rather than true Treg cells. For some subjects, some T-cell subset analyses were not performed.

Concerning this clone itself: It has no known antigen specificity. Qualities for individual bases were not recorded, and no much larger clone is one base off.

Taken from the germline V gene, the CDR1 and CDR2 loops are MNHNS and SASEGT. The CDR3 starts with the cysteine, ends with the phenylalanine, and has 14 residues. CDR3 DNA is the only sequence kept; it has 42 bases, read in frame from the first base. V trim: 6 bases; J trim: 1 base; unmatched bases: 3. Before genomic DNA was extracted, conventional CD4+ T cells were isolated from blood as CD25-low CD127-high cells. Repertoire analyses used several healthy control donors as the comparison group. These data are also associated with another study on regulatory T cells. Taken from the second paper: The multiplex PCR relied on 52 forward TRBV primers and 13 reverse TRBJ primers, and amplification bias was corrected through assay-based and computational methods. Patient repertoires showed restricted unique TRB V-J pairs and skewed V and J gene usage, most marked in regulatory T cells. The study compared T-cell receptor beta repertoires of sorted regulatory, conventional CD4+ and CD8+ T cells between CD3G-deficient patients and healthy controls. Ficoll density separation was used to isolate peripheral blood mononuclear cells. Within the immunoSEQ assay, multiplex PCR amplified rearranged TRB loci from genomic DNA. TRB amplicons were sequenced using an Illumina HiSeq platform. Raw sequences were error-filtered and aligned to reference gene sequences by custom algorithms, then analyzed with the immunoSEQ online tools. Frequencies of productive and nonproductive TRB rearrangements were evaluated among both unique and total sequences. For group comparisons, t tests, Mann-Whitney tests or two-way ANOVA were performed in Prism software.

The chain employs TRBV6-1 and TRBJ1-1, with TRBD1 identical over 9 junction bases. Source material: CD4+ T cells sorted from blood. The source is a human donor in good health. The bases read TGTGCCAGCAGGGGACAGGGAGGGAACACTGAAGCTTTCTTT. Translated, this gives CASRGQGGNTEAFF.